The next 17 T cell receptor beta chains were all read from a single sample in a study of identifying expanded T cells in peripheral blood. Some clones are missing from TCRdb's copy, which holds only in-frame ones; the method was immunoSEQ multiplex PCR. Of about 100,000 clones detected, around nine tenths appear once; the ten largest clones hold approximately 4%. Sequences were obtained from blood. Receptors were obtained from a person aged 18-69 years in good health.

This clone was counted a few times. The chain has TRBV4-2 and TRBJ2-3, with TRBD1 matching 10 bases. CDR3 length: 14 amino acids. The germline gives CDR1 LGHNA, CDR2 YNFKEQ. The ends lost 8 bases at V and 1 base at J; junction bases unmatched: 3. The CDR3 region has the DNA TGTGCCAGCGGACAGGGGGAAGGCACAGATACGCAGTATTTT. It is translated as CASGQGEGTDTQYF.

The chain is built from TRBV7-2 and TRBJ1-5, with 7 bases identical to TRBD1. Germline loops: CDR1 SGHTA, CDR2 FQGNSA. The V and J ends lost 5 bases and 6 bases, in that order; junction bases with no gene match: 10. The CDR3 loop spans 15 amino acids. DNA of the CDR3: TGTGCCAGCAGCACGAGTAACAGGGGAAGTCAGCCCCAGCATTTT. Amino acid sequence: CASSTSNRGSQPQHF.

J is TRBJ2-1 and V is TRBV18, with 9 bases fitting TRBD1. Germline V gene lookup returns CDR1 KGHSH and CDR2 LQKENI. With V trimmed by 3 bases and J by 7 bases, 7 bases remained unmatched. CDR3 length: 15 amino acids. CDR3 sequence reads: CASSPGDREYNEQFF. CDR3 bases: TGTGCCAGCTCACCTGGGGACAGGGAGTATAATGAGCAGTTCTTC.

The chain recombines TRBV5-1 with TRBJ1-2; TRBD1 matches at 12 bases. Unmatched junction bases numbered 8, after V lost 5 bases and J lost 6 bases. Per the germline V gene, CDR1 is SGHRS and CDR2 is YFSETQ. The CDR3 runs to 15 residues. The CDR3 bases are TGCGCCAGCAGTTCCCGGGACAGGGGGCTCAATGGCTACACCTTC. Protein sequence: CASSSRDRGLNGYTF. The full variable domain, its missing parts supplied by reference TRBV5-1 and TRBJ1-2, is KAGVTQTPRYLIKTRGQQVTLSCSPISGHRSVSWYQQTPGQGLQFLFEYFSETQRNKGNFPGRFSGRQFSNSRSEMNVSTLELGDSALYLCASSSRDRGLNGYTFGSGTRLTVV.

J is TRBJ2-2 and V is TRBV19, with 7 bases that match TRBD1. Germline V gene data show CDR1 as LNHDA and CDR2 as SQIVND (reference sequence). J was trimmed by 3 bases and V by 1 base; bases with no gene match: 2. The CDR3 has 15 residues. CDR3 nucleotide sequence: TGTGCCAGTAGTATAGGACAGGGCGACACCGGGGAGCTGTTTTTT. It translates to CASSIGQGDTGELFF. Together with reference TRBV19 and TRBJ2-2, the CDR3 gives the full variable domain: DGGITQSPKYLFRKEGQNVTLSCEQNLNHDAMYWYRQDPGQGLRLIYYSQIVNDFQKGDIAEGYSVSREKKESFPLTVTSAQKNPTAFYLCASSIGQGDTGELFFGEGSRLTVL.

This sequence joins TRBV5-1 and TRBJ2-7, with D possibly matching TRBD1 (8 bases). The CDR3 is made up of 13 amino acids. Trimming took off 4 bases at V and 5 bases at J, with 13 bases between the two ends. Germline lookup yields CDR1 SGHRS and CDR2 YFSETQ. CDR3 sequence reads: CASSPQGGHEQYF. CDR3 DNA: TGCGCCAGCAGCCCACAGGGGGGGCACGAGCAGTACTTC.

The rearrangement links TRBV4-1 to TRBJ1-1; the D gene is possibly TRBD1 (6 bases). Germline V lookup: CDR1 MGHRA, CDR2 YSYEKL. CDR3 length: 15 residues. The V and J ends lost 4 bases and 1 base respectively, with 13 bases between them. CDR3 region: CASSPTLTGNTEAFF. CDR3 sequence (DNA): TGCGCCAGCAGCCCGACTCTGACAGGGAACACTGAAGCTTTCTTT.

The rearrangement uses TRBV5-6 and TRBJ2-2; TRBD1 agrees at 8 bases. Per the germline V gene, CDR1 is SGHDT and CDR2 is YYEEEE. This CDR3 is built from 12 residues. V lost 4 bases, J lost 8 bases, and 1 base stayed unmatched. The CDR3 DNA follows: TGTGCCAGCAGCGGGACAGGAGGGGAGCTGTTTTTT. Translated, it gives CASSGTGGELFF. Looking up the rest from reference TRBV5-6 and TRBJ2-2 gives the full variable domain: DAGVTQSPTHLIKTRGQQVTLRCSPKSGHDTVSWYQQALGQGPQFIFQYYEEEERQRGNFPDRFSGHQFPNYSSELNVNALLLGDSALYLCASSGTGGELFFGEGSRLTVL.

The chain recombines TRBV20-1 with TRBJ2-7, with D unresolved. From germline, CDR1 is DFQATT and CDR2 SNEGSKA (reference sequence). The CDR3 is 10 amino acids. V lost 3 bases, J lost 7 bases, and 7 bases lay in between. The CDR3 region is CSARGGEQYF. The CDR3, as DNA: TGCAGTGCTAGGGGTGGTGAGCAGTACTTC.

The chain carries TRBV6-1 and TRBJ1-6; maybe TRBD1 (5 bases). There are 13 residues in the CDR3. Germline lookup yields CDR1 MNHNS and CDR2 SASEGT. Between the trimmed V and J ends, which lost 1 base and 17 bases, there was a span of 15 bases. This CDR3 is CASSEVAKAGFHF. The CDR3 bases are TGTGCCAGCAGTGAAGTCGCGAAGGCAGGGTTCCACTTT.

This chain connects TRBV7-2 to TRBJ2-7; TRBD2 matches 7 bases. Per the germline V gene, CDR1 is SGHTA and CDR2 is FQGNSA. Germline trimming cut 5 bases from V and 0 bases from J; bases unmatched to any gene: 4. CDR3 length: 14 residues. The CDR3 sequence: CASSPLAGSYEQYF. The DNA for the CDR3 is TGTGCCAGCAGCCCTTTAGCGGGCTCCTACGAGCAGTACTTC.

A remark on this clone: This may be a read error: a much more frequent sequence differs by one nucleotide. This rearrangement joins TRBV7-3 to TRBJ2-2; D is unresolved. This CDR3 spans 12 amino acids. V dropped 3 bases and J dropped 4 bases, with 3 bases sitting between them. The germline V gene has CDR1 SGHTA and CDR2 FQGTGA. Here the CDR3 reads CASSLGTGELFF. CDR3 nucleotides: TGTGCCAGCAGCTTGGGCACCGGGGAGCTGTTTTTT. The full variable domain, with the rest looked up from reference TRBV7-3 and TRBJ2-2, is GAGVSQTPSNKVTEKGKYVELRCDPISGHTALYWYRQSLGQGPEFLIYFQGTGAADDSGLPNDRFFAVRPEGSVSTLKIQRTERGDSAVYLCASSLGTGELFFGEGSRLTVL.

The chain recombines TRBV2 with TRBJ1-1; D not certain. V lost 6 bases to trimming and J lost 1 base, with 12 bases between them. This CDR3 is built from 14 residues. Germline loops: CDR1 SNHLY, CDR2 FYNNEI. DNA for the CDR3: TGTGCCAGCAGCGACGAGAGCACGAACACTGAAGCTTTCTTT. It translates to CASSDESTNTEAFF.

This sequence joins TRBV5-6 and TRBJ1-1; D is ambiguous. V gave up 4 bases and J gave up 3 bases, with 10 bases separating them. Germline CDR1 reads SGHDT; CDR2 reads YYEEEE. The CDR3 spans 13 residues. The DNA for the CDR3 is TGTGCCAGCAGCCTTAACACCTACACTGAAGCTTTCTTT. As protein: CASSLNTYTEAFF.

This clone occurred once. This rearrangement joins TRBV7-2 to TRBJ1-5, with D possibly TRBD1 on 6 matching bases. Germline V gene lookup returns CDR1 SGHTA and CDR2 FQGNSA. The CDR3 runs 16 residues. The germline V and J ends were trimmed by 5 bases and 5 bases, with 19 bases remaining between them. CDR3 coding DNA: TGTGCCAGCAGCCAAGATCGAGAAGGGGGGTATCAGCCCCAGCATTTT. Encoded protein: CASSQDREGGYQPQHF.

This clone was picked up a small number of times. The gene calls are TRBV7-9 and TRBJ1-2; no clear D gene. CDR3 length: 14 amino acids. The germline V gene has CDR1 SEHNR and CDR2 FQNEAQ (reference sequence). V shed 5 bases and J shed 4 bases, with 14 bases lying between them. Written as DNA, the CDR3 is TGTGCCAGCAGCCCAGCGGGCGATAGCTATGGCTACACCTTC. It encodes CASSPAGDSYGYTF.

The V and J genes are TRBV28 and TRBJ1-2, with 7 bases matching TRBD1. Looked up from germline, CDR1 is MDHEN and CDR2 is SYDVKM. After removal of 6 bases from V and 8 bases from J, the junction contained 15 bases not matched to a gene. This CDR3 comprises 15 residues. CDR3 loop: CASSLTTGASWGYTF. CDR3 DNA sequence: TGTGCCAGCAGCCTAACCACAGGGGCGAGTTGGGGCTACACCTTC.